A single T cell receptor beta chain is shown here with its context. Its target is not known. This CDR3 is 20 amino acids long. Trimming shortened V by 0 bases and J by 6 bases, and 28 bases separated the two germline ends. The germline V gene encodes CDR1 LGHNA and CDR2 YNFKEQ. This sample is part of a study of cytomegalovirus exposure and HLA in healthy donors. Study-level findings and limits: A few of the chains that were CMV-associated were confirmed in vitro to be specific for CMV antigens. Presence/absence analyses rested on an assumption that sequencing depth was roughly uniform across donors.

It was with 60 Vbeta and 13 Jbeta primers that the PCR ran. Assay used: immunoSEQ multiplex PCR; TCRdb lists only in-frame clones, some missing. This sample has some 140,000 clones, with 70% to 80% found just once. V is TRBV4-2 and J is TRBJ2-3; maybe TRBD1 (6 bases). The sequence came from a man aged 30 to 39 in good health and CMV-seropositive. The sequenced sample was PBMCs. CDR3 nucleotides: TGTGCCAGCAGCCAAGATGTGGCTGTGGGGACAATTCTCCCGGGTGATACGCAGTATTTT. This gives the protein CASSQDVAVGTILPGDTQYF.